The clone carrying this TCR beta chain has only a few counts. Its specificity is not known. This entry comes from a study of PD-1 blockade in classical Hodgkin lymphoma. Overall study context: It was nivolumab at 3 mg/kg, given intravenously every 2 weeks, that patients received.

The time point denotes: cycle 4 day 1 (C4D1), after more than 5 weeks of nivolumab. Brentuximab vedotin exposure varied, and every patient relapsed after autologous stem cell transplantation. The study recorded best responses of complete response, partial response or progressive disease. Only in-frame clones appear in the TCRdb table, and some are missing; sequencing was by immunoSEQ multiplex PCR. The table shows approximately 110,000 clones, with roughly 87% occurring only once. Overall study findings and caveats: Newly diagnosed patients were reported to start with lower TCR diversity than healthy donors.

The sequence derives from a human donor with classical Hodgkin lymphoma. The specimen was peripheral blood mononuclear cells (PBMCs), collected before the fourth cycle of nivolumab.

The CDR3 nucleotides read TGTGCCAGCAGCTTAGGGAGACAGGGCCCCATCGAGCAGTACTTC. Translated: CASSLGRQGPIEQYF. This rearrangement joins TRBV11-2 to TRBJ2-7, with 7 positions matching TRBD1. The length of the CDR3 is 15 residues. Germline V gene lookup returns CDR1 SGHAT and CDR2 FQNNGV. J lost 6 bases, V lost 1 base, and 9 bases had no gene match.